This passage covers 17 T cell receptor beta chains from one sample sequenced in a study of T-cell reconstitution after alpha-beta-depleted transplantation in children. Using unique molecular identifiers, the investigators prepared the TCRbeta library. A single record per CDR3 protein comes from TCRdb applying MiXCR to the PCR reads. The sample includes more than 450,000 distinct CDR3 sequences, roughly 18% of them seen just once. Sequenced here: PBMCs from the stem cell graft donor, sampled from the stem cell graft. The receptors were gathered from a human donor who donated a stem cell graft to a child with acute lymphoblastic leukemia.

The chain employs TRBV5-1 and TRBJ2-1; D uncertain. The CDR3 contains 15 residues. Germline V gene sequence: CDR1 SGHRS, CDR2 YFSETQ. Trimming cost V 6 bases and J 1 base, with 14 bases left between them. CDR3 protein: CASIIGAGSYNEQFF. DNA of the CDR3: TGCGCCAGCATAATAGGAGCTGGATCCTACAATGAGCAGTTCTTC.

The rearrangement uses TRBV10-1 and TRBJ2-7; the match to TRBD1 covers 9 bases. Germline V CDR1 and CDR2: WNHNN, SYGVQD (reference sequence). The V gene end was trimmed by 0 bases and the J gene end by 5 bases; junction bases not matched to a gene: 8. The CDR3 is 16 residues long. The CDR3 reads CASSESGTGYPDEQYF. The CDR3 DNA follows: TGCGCCAGCAGTGAGTCCGGGACAGGGTATCCCGACGAGCAGTACTTC.

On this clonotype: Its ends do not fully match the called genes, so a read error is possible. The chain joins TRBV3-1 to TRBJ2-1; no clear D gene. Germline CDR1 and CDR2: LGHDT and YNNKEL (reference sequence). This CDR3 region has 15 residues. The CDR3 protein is CASSQVPDGYNVQFF. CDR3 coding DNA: TGTGCCAGCAGCCAAGTTCCGGACGGATACAATGTGCAGTTCTTC.

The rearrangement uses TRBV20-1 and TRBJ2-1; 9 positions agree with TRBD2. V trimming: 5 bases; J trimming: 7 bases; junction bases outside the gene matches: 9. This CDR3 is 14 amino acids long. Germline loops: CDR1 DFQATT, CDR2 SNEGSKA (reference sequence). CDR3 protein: CSADGAGGPNEQFF. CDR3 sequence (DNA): TGCAGTGCTGATGGGGCGGGAGGGCCGAATGAGCAGTTCTTC.

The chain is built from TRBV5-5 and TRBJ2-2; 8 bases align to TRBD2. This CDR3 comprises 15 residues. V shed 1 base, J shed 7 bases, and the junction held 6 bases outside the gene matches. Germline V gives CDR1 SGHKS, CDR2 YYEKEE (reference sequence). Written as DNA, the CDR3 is TGTGCCAGCAGCTTGAGCGGGAGAAGTGTCGGGGAGCTGTTTTTT. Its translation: CASSLSGRSVGELFF.

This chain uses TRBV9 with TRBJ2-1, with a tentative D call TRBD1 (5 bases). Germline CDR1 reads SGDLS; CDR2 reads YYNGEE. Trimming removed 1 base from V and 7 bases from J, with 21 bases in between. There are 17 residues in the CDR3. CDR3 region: CASSVSVTGAYRNEQFF. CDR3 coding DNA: TGTGCCAGCAGCGTAAGCGTGACTGGAGCCTACAGGAATGAGCAGTTCTTC.

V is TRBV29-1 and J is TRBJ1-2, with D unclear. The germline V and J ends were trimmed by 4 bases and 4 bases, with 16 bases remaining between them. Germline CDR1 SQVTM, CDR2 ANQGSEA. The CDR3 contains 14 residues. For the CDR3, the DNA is TGCAGCGTTGGCGGGGTAGGGCCCGCCTATGGCTACACCTTC. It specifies CSVGGVGPAYGYTF.

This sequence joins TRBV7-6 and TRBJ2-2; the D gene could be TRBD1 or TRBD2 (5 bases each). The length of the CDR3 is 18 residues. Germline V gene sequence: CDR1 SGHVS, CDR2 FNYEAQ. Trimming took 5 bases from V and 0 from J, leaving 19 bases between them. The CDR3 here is CASSGLQRGRTNTGELFF. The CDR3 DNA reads TGTGCCAGCAGCGGATTACAGAGGGGCAGGACGAACACCGGGGAGCTGTTTTTT.

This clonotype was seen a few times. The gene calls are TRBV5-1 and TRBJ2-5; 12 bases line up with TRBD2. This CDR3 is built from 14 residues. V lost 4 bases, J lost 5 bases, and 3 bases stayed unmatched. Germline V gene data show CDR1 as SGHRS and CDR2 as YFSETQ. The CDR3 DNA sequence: TGCGCCAGCAGCGGGGGGACTAGCGGGGAGACCCAGTACTTC. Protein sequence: CASSGGTSGETQYF. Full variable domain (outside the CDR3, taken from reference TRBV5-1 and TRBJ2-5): KAGVTQTPRYLIKTRGQQVTLSCSPISGHRSVSWYQQTPGQGLQFLFEYFSETQRNKGNFPGRFSGRQFSNSRSEMNVSTLELGDSALYLCASSGGTSGETQYFGPGTRLLVL.

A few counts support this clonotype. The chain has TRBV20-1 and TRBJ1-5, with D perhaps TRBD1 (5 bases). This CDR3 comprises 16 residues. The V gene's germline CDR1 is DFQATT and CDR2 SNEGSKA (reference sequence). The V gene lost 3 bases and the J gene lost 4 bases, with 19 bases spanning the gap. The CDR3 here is CSASKRPGGGNQPQHF. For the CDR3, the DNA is TGCAGTGCTAGTAAACGGCCCGGGGGAGGGAATCAGCCCCAGCATTTT.

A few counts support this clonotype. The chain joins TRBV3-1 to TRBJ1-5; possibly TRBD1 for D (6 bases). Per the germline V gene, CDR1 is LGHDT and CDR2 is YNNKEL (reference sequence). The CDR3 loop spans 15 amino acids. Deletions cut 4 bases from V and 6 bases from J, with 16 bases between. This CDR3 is CASSLGGAAGQPQHF. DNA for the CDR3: TGTGCCAGCAGCCTCGGGGGGGCCGCGGGTCAGCCCCAGCATTTT. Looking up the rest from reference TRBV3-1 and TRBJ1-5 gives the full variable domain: DTAVSQTPKYLVTQMGNDKSIKCEQNLGHDTMYWYKQDSKKFLKIMFSYNNKELIINETVPNRFSPKSPDKAHLNLHINSLELGDSAVYFCASSLGGAAGQPQHFGDGTRLSIL.

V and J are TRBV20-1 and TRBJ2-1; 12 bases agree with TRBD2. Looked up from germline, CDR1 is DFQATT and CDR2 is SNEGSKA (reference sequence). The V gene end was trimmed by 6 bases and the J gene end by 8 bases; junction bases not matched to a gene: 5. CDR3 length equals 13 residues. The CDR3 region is CSARLAGEDEQFF. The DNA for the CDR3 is TGCAGTGCAAGACTAGCGGGAGAAGATGAGCAGTTCTTC.

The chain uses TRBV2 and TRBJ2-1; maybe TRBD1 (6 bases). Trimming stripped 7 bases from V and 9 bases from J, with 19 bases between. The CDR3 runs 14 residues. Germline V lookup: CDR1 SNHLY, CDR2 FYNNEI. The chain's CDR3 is CASTLLAGAAEQFF. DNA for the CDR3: TGTGCCAGCACCTTGCTGGCAGGGGCAGCTGAGCAGTTCTTC.

The chain's CDR3 is CASKVRNTEAFF. CDR3 sequence (DNA): TGTGCCAGTAAAGTCCGGAACACTGAAGCTTTCTTT. J is TRBJ1-1 and V is TRBV18; D is undetermined. CDR1 is KGHSH and CDR2 is LQKENI in the germline V gene. Trimming took off 9 bases at V and 1 base at J, with 9 bases between the two ends. This CDR3 contains 12 residues.

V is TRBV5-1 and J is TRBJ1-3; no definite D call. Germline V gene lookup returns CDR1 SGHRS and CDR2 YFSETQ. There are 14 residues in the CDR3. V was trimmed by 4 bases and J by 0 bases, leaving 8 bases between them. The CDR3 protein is CASSMTSSGNTIYF. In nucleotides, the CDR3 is TGCGCCAGCAGCATGACAAGCTCTGGAAACACCATATATTTT.

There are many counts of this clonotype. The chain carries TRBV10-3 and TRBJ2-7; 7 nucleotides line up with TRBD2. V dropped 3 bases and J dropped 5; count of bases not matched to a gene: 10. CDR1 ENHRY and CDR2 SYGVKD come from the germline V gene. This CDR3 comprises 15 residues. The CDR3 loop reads CAISDRTRVTDEQYF. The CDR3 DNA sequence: TGTGCCATCAGTGACCGGACTAGGGTTACGGACGAGCAGTACTTC.

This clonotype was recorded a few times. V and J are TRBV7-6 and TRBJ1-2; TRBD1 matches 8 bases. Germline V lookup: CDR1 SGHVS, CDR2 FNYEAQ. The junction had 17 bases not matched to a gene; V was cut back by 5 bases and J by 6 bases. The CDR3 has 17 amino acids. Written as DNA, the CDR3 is TGTGCCAGCAGCCCCATCCCCGCGAGACAGGGGACGCATGGCTACACCTTC. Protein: CASSPIPARQGTHGYTF.